The clone carrying this T cell receptor (beta chain) occurred once. Sequenced by immunoSEQ multiplex PCR; TCRdb stores in-frame clones only, minus some. The sample holds approximately 13,000 clones; approximately 81% are singletons and the top ten take 12%. The V end was cut by 5 bases, the J end by 8 bases, with 13 bases between. Germline CDR1 is SGHRS and CDR2 is YFSETQ. This CDR3 has 13 amino acids. The data belong to a study of technical replicates of blood from a handful of donors. The receptor's source is a human donor in good health. The chain couples TRBV5-1 to TRBJ1-4; D is possibly TRBD1 (6 bases). The sample comprised PBMCs. CDR3 in amino acids: CASRQGTGEKLFF. CDR3 sequence (DNA): TGCGCCAGCAGACAGGGAACCGGCGAAAAACTGTTTTTT.